This entry lists 21 T cell receptor beta chains sequenced from one sample in a study of cytomegalovirus exposure and HLA in healthy donors (TCRdb year 2017). The library was produced with the immunoSEQ multiplex PCR assay. The multiplex PCR relied on a mix of 60 forward primers for TCR Vbeta segments and 13 reverse primers for TCR Jbeta segments. TCRdb took this table from immuneACCESS and kept in-frame rearrangements with V and J called. Such tables lack part of the clones; where checked against another copy, unresolved V genes explain under half of the gap, and the rest is unexplained. This sample holds around 62,000 clones; roughly 78% were observed only once. The top ten clones comprise over 9.5% of the sample. The material sequenced was PBMCs. The source of these receptors is a man in his forties in good health and CMV-seronegative.

This clone was detected a few times. The gene calls are TRBV5-4 and TRBJ2-7; 12 positions match TRBD2. Germline CDR1 SGHNT, CDR2 YYREEE (reference sequence). The CDR3 totals 16 residues. V lost 1 base, J lost 5 bases, and 7 bases stayed unmatched. The CDR3 coding sequence is TGTGCCAGCAGCTTGCGACTAGCGGGGGCCATCGACGAGCAGTACTTC. The encoded protein is CASSLRLAGAIDEQYF.

The chain has TRBV28 and TRBJ1-5, with TRBD1 matching over 12 bases. V gave up 2 bases and J gave up 6 bases; unmatched junction bases: 8. The CDR3 length is 17 residues. Germline CDR1 reads MDHEN; CDR2 reads SYDVKM. The CDR3 bases are TGTGCCAGCAGTTTACGAGGGGGACAGGGGGCTATTCAGCCCCAGCATTTT. Residues: CASSLRGGQGAIQPQHF.

V and J are TRBV28 and TRBJ2-7; no firm D call. Germline assignment: CDR1 MDHEN and CDR2 SYDVKM. The V end lost 2 bases, the J end lost 5 bases, and 13 bases lay between the germline ends. This CDR3 spans 14 amino acids. The CDR3 nucleotides are TGTGCCAGCAGTTTACCGACTCGCCCCGACGAGCAGTACTTC. Protein sequence: CASSLPTRPDEQYF.

This chain connects TRBV7-3 to TRBJ2-2; a possible D gene is TRBD1 (6 bases). This CDR3 is built from 14 residues. Looked up from germline, CDR1 is SGHTA and CDR2 is FQGTGA. V was trimmed by 5 bases and J by 5 bases, leaving 12 bases between them. The DNA for the CDR3 is TGTGCCAGCAGCCAACCGGACAGAACCGGGGAGCTGTTTTTT. Its protein product is CASSQPDRTGELFF.

This clone was recorded a few times. V gene TRBV2 combines with J gene TRBJ2-7; a weak D match, TRBD2 (5 bases). The V end was cut by 4 bases, the J end by 6 bases, with 13 bases between. The CDR3 consists of 13 residues. Germline loops: CDR1 SNHLY, CDR2 FYNNEI. The CDR3 DNA reads TGTGCCAGCAGTGGAGGAAGAGGAGGCGAGCAGTACTTC. Protein sequence: CASSGGRGGEQYF.

This clone was counted only a few times. The chain links TRBV5-4 to TRBJ2-6, with D perhaps matching TRBD1 (6 bases). CDR3 length: 15 residues. Germline CDR1 is SGHNT and CDR2 is YYREEE (reference sequence). The germline V and J ends were trimmed by 2 bases and 4 bases, with 10 bases remaining between them. In nucleotides, the CDR3 is TGTGCCAGCAGCTTTCAGGGGCCAGGGGCCAACGTCCTGACTTTC. As protein: CASSFQGPGANVLTF.

About this clone itself: Distinct nucleotide sequences in the sample also encode this CDR3. This chain uses TRBV13 with TRBJ1-4; a possible D gene is TRBD1 (6 bases). V shed 4 bases and J shed 8 bases, with 17 bases lying between them. CDR1 and CDR2 (germline): PRHDT, FYEKMQ (reference sequence). This CDR3 region has 15 residues. CDR3 coding DNA: TGTGCCAGCAGCTCACAGGGAGAGGGGGAAGAAAAACTGTTTTTT. It codes for CASSSQGEGEEKLFF.

The V call is TRBV2, the J call TRBJ2-5; 7 nucleotides align to TRBD1. The tail of the sequence fits TRBJ2-7 better, so the J call may be wrong. The CDR3 is 14 residues long. From germline, CDR1 is SNHLY and CDR2 FYNNEI. DNA of the CDR3: TGTGCCAGCAGCCTGGACAGGAGGATTTACGAGCAGTACTTC. Translating gives CASSLDRRIYEQYF.

The chain carries TRBV5-4 and TRBJ2-5; 8 positions agree with TRBD2. This CDR3 spans 14 amino acids. With V trimmed by 7 bases and J by 2 bases, 7 bases remained unmatched. Germline V gene sequence: CDR1 SGHNT, CDR2 YYREEE (reference sequence). The CDR3 DNA follows: TGTGCCAGCGGGGGGGGCGGGGGGCAAGAGACCCAGTACTTC. This sequence encodes CASGGGGGQETQYF.

The chain is built from TRBV5-1 and TRBJ1-2, with TRBD1 matching over 9 bases. This CDR3 is 14 amino acids long. Germline assignment: CDR1 SGHRS and CDR2 YFSETQ. V lost 4 bases to trimming and J lost 4 bases; unmatched junction nucleotides: 5. In nucleotides, the CDR3 is TGCGCCAGCAGCGCGGGACAGGGAGGCTATGGCTACACCTTC. It encodes CASSAGQGGYGYTF.

This clone was observed once. The gene calls are TRBV9 and TRBJ2-3, with D possibly TRBD2 on 6 matching bases. Germline values: CDR1 SGDLS, CDR2 YYNGEE. Trimming took off 0 bases at V and 2 bases at J, with 10 bases between the two ends. The CDR3 totals 15 residues. The CDR3 nucleotides are TGTGCCAGCAGCGTAGTCCGGGACTTCACAGATACGCAGTATTTT. Translated, it gives CASSVVRDFTDTQYF.

The chain employs TRBV14 and TRBJ1-1; 9 bases line up with TRBD1. This CDR3 has 12 residues. Germline trimming cut 4 bases from V and 11 bases from J; bases unmatched to any gene: 5. From germline, CDR1 is SGHDN and CDR2 FVKESK. CDR3 in DNA: TGTGCCAGCAGCCCAACAGGGGGCTATGCTTTCTTT. It translates to CASSPTGGYAFF.

The chain employs TRBV2 and TRBJ1-2; D not certain. CDR1 is SNHLY, CDR2 FYNNEI, per germline. Trimming left V 7 bases short and J 4 bases short, with 10 bases between. The CDR3 spans 12 residues. CDR3 in amino acids: CASKTGIYGYTF. The CDR3 bases are TGTGCCAGCAAAACGGGAATCTATGGCTACACCTTC.

Only one count was recorded for this clone. The rearrangement links TRBV7-9 to TRBJ2-7; 7 nucleotides match TRBD2. Germline V gene data show CDR1 as SEHNR and CDR2 as FQNEAQ (reference sequence). The CDR3 consists of 13 residues. Losses at the gene ends were 5 bases for V and 6 bases for J; bases not matched to a gene: 7. The CDR3 spells CASSRMTSCEQYF. CDR3 nucleotides: TGTGCCAGCAGCCGGATGACTAGCTGCGAGCAGTACTTC.

V gene TRBV19 combines with J gene TRBJ1-2, with 7 positions matching TRBD1. The ends lost 4 bases at V and 7 bases at J; junction bases unmatched: 3. The CDR3 covers 12 residues. Germline values: CDR1 LNHDA, CDR2 SQIVND (reference sequence). This chain's CDR3 is CASSTRQGGYTF. DNA for the CDR3: TGTGCCAGTAGTACCCGACAGGGTGGCTACACCTTC.

The J gene is TRBJ2-1, the V gene TRBV25-1, with D tentatively TRBD2 (6 bases). The CDR3 length is 14 residues. CDR1 and CDR2 from the germline V gene are MGHDK and SYGVNS. V was trimmed by 8 bases and J by 0 bases, leaving 11 bases between them. The CDR3 region is CASLDGGSYNEQFF. For the CDR3, the DNA is TGTGCCAGCCTCGACGGGGGCTCCTACAATGAGCAGTTCTTC.

This chain connects TRBV7-2 to TRBJ2-5, with TRBD1 as a possible D gene (5 bases). V lost 2 bases and J lost 3, with 13 bases in between. CDR1 and CDR2 (germline): SGHTA, FQGNSA. The CDR3 totals 15 residues. The CDR3 here is CASSLTPGREETQYF. The CDR3 bases are TGTGCCAGCAGCTTAACTCCTGGCAGGGAAGAGACCCAGTACTTC.

The rearrangement uses TRBV6-1 and TRBJ2-7, with D possibly being TRBD2 (5 bases). Germline CDR1 MNHNS, CDR2 SASEGT. V gave up 6 bases and J gave up 6 bases, with 18 bases separating them. The CDR3 consists of 14 residues. The CDR3 here is CASRPSPGSGEQYF. For the CDR3, the DNA is TGTGCCAGCAGACCTAGCCCAGGTTCCGGCGAGCAGTACTTC.

The V gene is TRBV4-1, the J gene TRBJ1-1; 8 bases align to TRBD1. Trimming cost V 7 bases and J 1 base; bases outside gene matches: 5. The CDR3 runs 14 residues. The germline gives CDR1 MGHRA, CDR2 YSYEKL. The CDR3 is CASNYGQGNTEAFF. CDR3 in DNA: TGCGCCAGCAACTACGGACAGGGGAACACTGAAGCTTTCTTT.

The V call is TRBV4-2, the J call TRBJ1-2, with a possible D match to TRBD1 (5 bases). From germline, CDR1 is LGHNA and CDR2 YNFKEQ. The V and J ends lost 4 bases and 4 bases respectively, with 7 bases between them. This CDR3 region has 12 residues. The CDR3 DNA reads TGTGCCAGCAGCCCAGGGATCTATGGCTACACCTTC. It encodes CASSPGIYGYTF.

V usage is TRBV5-1 and J usage is TRBJ2-7; perhaps TRBD1 as D (6 bases). The CDR3 loop spans 15 amino acids. Trimming stripped 2 bases from V and 5 bases from J, with 17 bases between. Germline CDR1 SGHRS, CDR2 YFSETQ. The chain's CDR3 is CASSLGTLLNDEQYF. The CDR3 DNA sequence: TGCGCCAGCAGCTTAGGGACACTTCTGAACGACGAGCAGTACTTC. The full variable domain, in which reference TRBV5-1 and TRBJ2-7 provide the parts outside the CDR3, is KAGVTQTPRYLIKTRGQQVTLSCSPISGHRSVSWYQQTPGQGLQFLFEYFSETQRNKGNFPGRFSGRQFSNSRSEMNVSTLELGDSALYLCASSLGTLLNDEQYFGPGTRLTVT.